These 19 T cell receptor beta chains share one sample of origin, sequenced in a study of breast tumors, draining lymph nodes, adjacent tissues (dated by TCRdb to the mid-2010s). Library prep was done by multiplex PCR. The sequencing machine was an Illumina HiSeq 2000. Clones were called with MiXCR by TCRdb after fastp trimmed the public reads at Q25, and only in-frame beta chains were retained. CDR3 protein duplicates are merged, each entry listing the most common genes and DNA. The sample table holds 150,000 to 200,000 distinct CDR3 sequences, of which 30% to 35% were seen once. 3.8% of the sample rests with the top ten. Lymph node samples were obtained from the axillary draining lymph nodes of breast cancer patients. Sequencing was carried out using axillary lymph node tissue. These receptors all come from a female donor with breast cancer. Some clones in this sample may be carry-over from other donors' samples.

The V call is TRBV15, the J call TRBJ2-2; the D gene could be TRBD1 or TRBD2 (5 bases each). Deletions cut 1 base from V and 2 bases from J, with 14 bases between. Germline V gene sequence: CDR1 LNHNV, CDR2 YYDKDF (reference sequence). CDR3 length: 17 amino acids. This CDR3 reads CATSRARDPGNTGELFF. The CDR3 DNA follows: TGTGCCACCAGCAGAGCTCGGGACCCTGGAAACACCGGGGAGCTGTTTTTT.

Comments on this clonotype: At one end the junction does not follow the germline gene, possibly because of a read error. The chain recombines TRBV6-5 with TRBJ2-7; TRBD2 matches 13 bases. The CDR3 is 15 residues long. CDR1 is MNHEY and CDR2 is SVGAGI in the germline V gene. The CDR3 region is CVSRPTSGRVYGQYF. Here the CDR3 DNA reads TGTGTCAGCAGACCAACTAGCGGGAGGGTGTACGGGCAGTACTTC.

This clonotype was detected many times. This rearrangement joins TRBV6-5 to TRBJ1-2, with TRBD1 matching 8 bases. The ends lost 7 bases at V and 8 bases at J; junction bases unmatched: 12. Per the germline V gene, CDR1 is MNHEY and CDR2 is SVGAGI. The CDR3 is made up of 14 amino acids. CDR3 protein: CASTLTGDYSGYTF. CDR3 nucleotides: TGTGCCAGCACTCTGACAGGGGACTATTCCGGCTACACCTTC.

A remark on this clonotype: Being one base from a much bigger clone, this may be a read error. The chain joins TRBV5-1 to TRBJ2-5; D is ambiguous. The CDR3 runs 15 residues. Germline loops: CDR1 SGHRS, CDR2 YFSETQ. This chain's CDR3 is CASSSIGRSEETQCF. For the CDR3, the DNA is TGCGCCAGCAGCTCCATCGGCAGGTCAGAAGAGACCCAGTGCTTC.

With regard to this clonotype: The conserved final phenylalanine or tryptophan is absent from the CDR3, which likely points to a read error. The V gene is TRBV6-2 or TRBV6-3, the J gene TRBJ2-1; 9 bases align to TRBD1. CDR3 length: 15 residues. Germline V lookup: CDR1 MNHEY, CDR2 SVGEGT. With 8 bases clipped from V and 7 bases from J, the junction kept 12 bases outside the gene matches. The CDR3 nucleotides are TGTGCCAGCCACCCGGGGACAGGGTATCGGAATGAGCAGTTCTCC. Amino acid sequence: CASHPGTGYRNEQFS.

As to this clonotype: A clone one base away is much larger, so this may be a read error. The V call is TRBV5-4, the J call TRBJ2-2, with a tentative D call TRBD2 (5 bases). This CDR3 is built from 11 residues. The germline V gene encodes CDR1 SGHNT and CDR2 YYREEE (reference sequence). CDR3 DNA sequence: TGTGCCAGCAGCTTGTCCGGGAAGCTGTTTTTT. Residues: CASSLSGKLFF. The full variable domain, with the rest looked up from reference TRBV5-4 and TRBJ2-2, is ETGVTQSPTHLIKTRGQQVTLRCSSQSGHNTVSWYQQALGQGPQFIFQYYREEENGRGNFPPRFSGLQFPNYSSELNVNALELDDSALYLCASSLSGKLFFGEGSRLTVL.

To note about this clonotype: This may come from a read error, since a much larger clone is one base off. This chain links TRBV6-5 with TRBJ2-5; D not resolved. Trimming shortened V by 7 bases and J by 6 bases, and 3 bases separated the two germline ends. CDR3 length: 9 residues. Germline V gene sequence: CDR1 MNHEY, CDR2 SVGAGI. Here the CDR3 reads CASKQTQYF. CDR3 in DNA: TGTGCCAGCAAACAGACCCAGTACTTC.

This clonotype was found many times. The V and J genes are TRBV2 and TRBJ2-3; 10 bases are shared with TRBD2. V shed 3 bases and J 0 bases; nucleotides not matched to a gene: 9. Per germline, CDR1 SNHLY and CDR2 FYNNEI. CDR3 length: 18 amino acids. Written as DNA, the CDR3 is TGTGCCAGCAGTGATAGTCTAGCGGGGGCTCCCAGCACAGATACGCAGTATTTT. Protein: CASSDSLAGAPSTDTQYF.

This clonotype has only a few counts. For the CDR3, the DNA is TGCAGCGTTGAACGGGGGGACACAGATACGCAGTATTTT. Amino acid sequence: CSVERGDTDTQYF. The rearrangement joins TRBV29-1 to TRBJ2-3; 7 bases are a match to TRBD2. The V and J ends lost 2 bases and 2 bases, in that order; junction bases with no gene match: 1. The CDR3 consists of 13 residues. Germline values: CDR1 SQVTM, CDR2 ANQGSEA.

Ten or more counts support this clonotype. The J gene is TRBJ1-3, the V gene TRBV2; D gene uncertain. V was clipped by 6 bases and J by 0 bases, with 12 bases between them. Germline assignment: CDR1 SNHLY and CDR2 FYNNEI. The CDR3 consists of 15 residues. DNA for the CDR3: TGTGCCAGCAGGTTGGAAGGGATCTCTGGAAACACCATATATTTT. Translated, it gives CASRLEGISGNTIYF.

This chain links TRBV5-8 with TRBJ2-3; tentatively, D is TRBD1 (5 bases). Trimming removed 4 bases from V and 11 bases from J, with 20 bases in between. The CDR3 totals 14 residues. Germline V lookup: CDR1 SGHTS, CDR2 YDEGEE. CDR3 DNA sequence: TGTGCCAGCAGCCCATCCCGACAGTACAATGAGCAGTATTTT. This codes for CASSPSRQYNEQYF.

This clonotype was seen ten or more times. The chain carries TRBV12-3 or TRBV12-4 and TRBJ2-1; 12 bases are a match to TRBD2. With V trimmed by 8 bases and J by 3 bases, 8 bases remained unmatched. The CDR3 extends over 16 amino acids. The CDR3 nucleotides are TGTGCCAGCTGGCCTAGCGGGAGGGCCAGCTACAATGAGCAGTTCTTC. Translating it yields CASWPSGRASYNEQFF.

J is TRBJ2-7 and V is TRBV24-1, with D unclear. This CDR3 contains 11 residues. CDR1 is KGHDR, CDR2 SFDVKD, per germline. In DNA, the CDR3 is TGTGCACCTCCGTGCTCCTACGAGCAGTACTTC. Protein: CAPPCSYEQYF.

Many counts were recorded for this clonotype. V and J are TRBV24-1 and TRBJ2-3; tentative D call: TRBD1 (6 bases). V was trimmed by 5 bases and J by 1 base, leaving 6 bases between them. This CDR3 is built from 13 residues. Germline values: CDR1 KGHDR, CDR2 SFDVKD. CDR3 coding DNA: TGTGCCACCAGTGCAGGGGGCACAGATACGCAGTATTTT. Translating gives CATSAGGTDTQYF.

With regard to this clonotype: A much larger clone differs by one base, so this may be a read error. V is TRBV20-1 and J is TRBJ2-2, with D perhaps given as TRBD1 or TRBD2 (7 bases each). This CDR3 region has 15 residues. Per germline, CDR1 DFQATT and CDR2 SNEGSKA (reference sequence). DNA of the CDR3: TGCAGTGCTAATTGGGACAGCCGAAGGGAGGGGGAGCTGTTGTTT. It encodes CSANWDSRREGELLF.

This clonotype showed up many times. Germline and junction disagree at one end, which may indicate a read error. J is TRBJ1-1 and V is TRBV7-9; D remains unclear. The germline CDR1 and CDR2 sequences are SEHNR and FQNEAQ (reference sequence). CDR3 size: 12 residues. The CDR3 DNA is TGCGGAACGGGCGGAGTGAACACTGAAGCTTTCTTT. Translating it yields CGTGGVNTEAFF.

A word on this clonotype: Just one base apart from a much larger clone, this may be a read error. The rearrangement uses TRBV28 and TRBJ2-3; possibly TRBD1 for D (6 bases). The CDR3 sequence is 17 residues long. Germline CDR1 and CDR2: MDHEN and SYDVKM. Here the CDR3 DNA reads TGTGCCGGCAGTCCCAGACAGGATACAGTCAGCACAGATACGCAGTATTTT. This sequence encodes CAGSPRQDTVSTDTQYF.

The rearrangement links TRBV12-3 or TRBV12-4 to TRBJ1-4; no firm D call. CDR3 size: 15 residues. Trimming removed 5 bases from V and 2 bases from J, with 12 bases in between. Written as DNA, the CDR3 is TGTGCCAGCAGTACCCGCCGGGGTACTAATGAAAAACTGTTTTTT. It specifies CASSTRRGTNEKLFF.

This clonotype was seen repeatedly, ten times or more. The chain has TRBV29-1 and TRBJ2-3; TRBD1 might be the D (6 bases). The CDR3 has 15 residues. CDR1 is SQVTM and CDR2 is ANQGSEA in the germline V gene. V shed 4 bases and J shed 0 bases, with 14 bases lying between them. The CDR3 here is CSVVRWTDSTDTQYF. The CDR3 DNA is TGCAGCGTTGTCCGGTGGACAGATAGCACAGATACGCAGTATTTT.